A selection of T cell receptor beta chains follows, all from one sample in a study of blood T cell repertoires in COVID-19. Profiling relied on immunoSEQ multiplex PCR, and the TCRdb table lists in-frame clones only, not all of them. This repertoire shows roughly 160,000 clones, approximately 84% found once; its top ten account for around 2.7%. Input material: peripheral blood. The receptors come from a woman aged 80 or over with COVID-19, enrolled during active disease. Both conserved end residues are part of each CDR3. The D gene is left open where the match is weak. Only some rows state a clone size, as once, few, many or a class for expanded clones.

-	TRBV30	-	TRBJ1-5	TGTGCCTGGAGTCCGTCAGGCGGCGGGCACAAGCAGCCCCAGCATTTT	CAWSPSGGGHKQPQHF
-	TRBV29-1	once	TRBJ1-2	TGCAGCGGCCAGGGGAACTATGGCTACACCTTC	CSGQGNYGYTF
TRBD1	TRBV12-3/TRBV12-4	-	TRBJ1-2	TGTGCCACCACCGGGACAGGGAGGTATGGCTACACCTTC	CATTGTGRYGYTF
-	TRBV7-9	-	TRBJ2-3	TGTGCCAGCAGCTTGGCCCGGGACATCCTCACAGATACGCAGTATTTT	CASSLARDILTDTQYF
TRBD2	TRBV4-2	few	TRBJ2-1	TGTGCCAGCAGCCCCGCGGGACTAGCGGGAGTAAGAAATGAGCAGTTCTTC	CASSPAGLAGVRNEQFF
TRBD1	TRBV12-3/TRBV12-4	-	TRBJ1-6	TGTGCCAGCGGACAGGGGGCCTCACCCCTCCACTTT	CASGQGASPLHF
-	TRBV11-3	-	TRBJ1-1	TGTGCCAGCAGCTTAGAGGCAGGGGACACTGAAGCTTTCTTT	CASSLEAGDTEAFF
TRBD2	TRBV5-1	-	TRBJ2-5	TGCGCCAGCATGGGACTAGCGGGAGGCGGAGAGACCCAGTACTTC	CASMGLAGGGETQYF
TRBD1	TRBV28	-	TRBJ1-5	TGTGCCAGCACGACAGGGGATCAGCCCCAGCATTTT	CASTTGDQPQHF
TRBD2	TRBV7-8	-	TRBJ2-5	TGTGCCAGCAGCACACACCGCGGGGGGGCGAGGGAGACCCAGTACTTC	CASSTHRGGARETQYF
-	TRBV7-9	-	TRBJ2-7	TGTGCCAGCAGCTTAGCGGGCTCCGTTAGCTACGAGCAGTACTTC	CASSLAGSVSYEQYF
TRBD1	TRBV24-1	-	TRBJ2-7	TGTGCCACCAGTGACCCTGGGACAGGGGGCAACGAGCAGTACTTC	CATSDPGTGGNEQYF
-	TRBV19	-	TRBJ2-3	TGTGCCAGTAACCTCGGACTCAGCACAGATACGCAGTATTTT	CASNLGLSTDTQYF
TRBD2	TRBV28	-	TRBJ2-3	TGTGCCAGCAGTCGCTTAGCGGGAGGTCTGTATTTT	CASSRLAGGLYF
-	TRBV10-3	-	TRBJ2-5	TGTGCCATCAGTGACCGGAGTCAAGAGACCCAGTACTTC	CAISDRSQETQYF
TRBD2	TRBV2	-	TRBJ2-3	TGTGCCAGCAGAGCGGGAGTGGGCACAGATACGCAGTATTTT	CASRAGVGTDTQYF
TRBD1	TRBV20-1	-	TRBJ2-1	TGCAGTGCTAGTACAGGGGTTTTCTACAATGAGCAGTTCTTC	CSASTGVFYNEQFF
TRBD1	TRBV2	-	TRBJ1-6	TGTGCCAGCAGTGGGGGACAGGGTAATTCACCCCTCCACTTT	CASSGGQGNSPLHF
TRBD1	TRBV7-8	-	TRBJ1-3	TGTGCCAGCAGCTCGGACAGGCGCTCTGGAAACACCATATATTTT	CASSSDRRSGNTIYF
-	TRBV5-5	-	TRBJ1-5	TGTGCCAGCAGCCTTGGGCCCCCGGGGAATCAGCCCCAGCATTTT	CASSLGPPGNQPQHF
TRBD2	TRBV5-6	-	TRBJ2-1	TGTGCCAGCAGCTCCCCGGGACTAGCGTACAATGAGCAGTTCTTC	CASSSPGLAYNEQFF
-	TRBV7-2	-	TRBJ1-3	TGTGCCAGCAGCTTAGGGCCCTTCTCTGGAAACACCATATATTTT	CASSLGPFSGNTIYF
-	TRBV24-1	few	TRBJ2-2	TGTGCCACCAGTGCTGCAGGAACAAACACCGGGGAGCTGTTTTTT	CATSAAGTNTGELFF
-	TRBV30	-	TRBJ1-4	TGTGCCGTACAGGGTGCAACTAATGAAAAACTGTTTTTT	CAVQGATNEKLFF
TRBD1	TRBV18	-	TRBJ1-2	TGTGCCAGCTCACCATTACCGGGACAGGGGGACTATGGCTACACCTTC	CASSPLPGQGDYGYTF
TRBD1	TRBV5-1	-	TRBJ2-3	TGCGCCAGCAGCCCGGGACAGGGCACCACAGATACGCAGTATTTT	CASSPGQGTTDTQYF
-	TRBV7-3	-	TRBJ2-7	TGTGCCAGCAGCTTAATAGTGGGAGGTGAGCAGTACTTC	CASSLIVGGEQYF
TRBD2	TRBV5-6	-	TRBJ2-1	TGTGCCAGCAGCTTGGGGGTGGCGGGAGGGCCGCGGAACAATGAGCAGTTCTTC	CASSLGVAGGPRNNEQFF
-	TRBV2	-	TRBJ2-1	TGTGCCAGCAGTGAAGCGCGGCAAGAGCAGTTCTTC	CASSEARQEQFF
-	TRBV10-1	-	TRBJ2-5	TGCGCCAGCAGTCAGGGGGAGACCCAGTACTTC	CASSQGETQYF
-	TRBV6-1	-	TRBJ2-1	TGTGCCAGCAGTGACCGGGACTTAGAAGAGAATGAGCAGTTCTTC	CASSDRDLEENEQFF
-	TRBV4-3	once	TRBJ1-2	TGCGCCAGCAGCCAAGCGCCCATTAGTGCCACTAACTATGGCTACACCTTC	CASSQAPISATNYGYTF
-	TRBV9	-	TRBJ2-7	TGTGCCAGCAGCGTAGCAGGCAGCTACGAGCAGTACTTC	CASSVAGSYEQYF
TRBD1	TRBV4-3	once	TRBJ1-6	TGCGCCAGCAGCCAAGCTCCGTTTTCCGGGACAGGGAGGGGATCCTATAATTCACCCCTCCACTTT	CASSQAPFSGTGRGSYNSPLHF
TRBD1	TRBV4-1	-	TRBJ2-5	TGCGCCAGCAGCCAAGACCCACAGGGGGCCCAAGAGACCCAGTACTTC	CASSQDPQGAQETQYF
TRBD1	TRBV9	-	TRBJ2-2	TGTGCCAGCAGCGTTCCACAGGGGCCGGGCACCGGGGAGCTGTTTTTT	CASSVPQGPGTGELFF
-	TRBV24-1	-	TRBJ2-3	TGTGCCACGAGCCCTGGGGGCACACACGCAGATACGCAGTATTTT	CATSPGGTHADTQYF
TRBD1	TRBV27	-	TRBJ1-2	TGTGCCAGCAGCTGGACAGGGGGCAATTACTATGGCTACACCTTC	CASSWTGGNYYGYTF